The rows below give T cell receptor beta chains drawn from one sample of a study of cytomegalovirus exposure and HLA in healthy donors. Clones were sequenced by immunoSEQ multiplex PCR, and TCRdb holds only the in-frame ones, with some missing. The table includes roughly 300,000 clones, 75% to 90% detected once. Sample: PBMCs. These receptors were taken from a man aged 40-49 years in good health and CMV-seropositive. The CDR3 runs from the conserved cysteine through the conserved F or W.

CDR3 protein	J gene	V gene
CASSEFRVRGGVYNEQFF	TRBJ2-1	TRBV25-1
CASSLSSGKTHEQYF	TRBJ2-7	TRBV4-1
CASSPELKLAAGTDTQYF	TRBJ2-3	TRBV13
CASSSTGGAGVHEQYF	TRBJ2-7	TRBV7-3
CATSTAGRVPGTGLYEQYF	TRBJ2-7	TRBV15
CASSYSLVGGSYEQYF	TRBJ2-7	TRBV6-5
CASSLTSGSREQYF	TRBJ2-5	TRBV5-4
CASSRGLAGVRGQYF	TRBJ2-7	TRBV18
CASRLSGRTVTGELFF	TRBJ2-2	TRBV19
CASSSGLLAAYEQYF	TRBJ2-7	TRBV7-8
CASSLGQPFEQYF	TRBJ2-7	TRBV18
CASSHSDREETQYF	TRBJ2-5	TRBV4-3
CASSQGQGTSKNIQYF	TRBJ2-4	TRBV11-3
CASSPLGTGGADTQYF	TRBJ2-3	TRBV18
CASSLEWRDLNYGYTF	TRBJ1-2	TRBV7-2
CASRTGTDGYTF	TRBJ1-2	TRBV2
CSVEDQGTEAFF	TRBJ1-1	TRBV29-1
CASSYDRDTIYEQYF	TRBJ2-7	TRBV5-4
CATGRDTNQPQHF	TRBJ1-5	TRBV2
CSVDGTSGRTDTQYF	TRBJ2-3	TRBV29-1
CASSQKITGGANYGYTF	TRBJ1-2	TRBV9
CASSKTSGFTGELFF	TRBJ2-2	TRBV11-2
CASSQEGGALAGSYNEQFF	TRBJ2-1	TRBV19
CASSQVGTGLTEAFF	TRBJ1-1	TRBV4-2
CASSLTGRGNTEAFF	TRBJ1-1	TRBV28
CASGSAEEDTEAFF	TRBJ1-1	TRBV12-5
CASSFTGFYGYTF	TRBJ1-2	TRBV27
CASSQAPVASGVYNEQFF	TRBJ2-1	TRBV4-3
CASSLAGRSEAFF	TRBJ1-1	TRBV5-1
CASSGESTGELFF	TRBJ2-2	TRBV6-4
CASSESFGGRDNEQFF	TRBJ2-1	TRBV10-1
CASSLRTGVLTDTQYF	TRBJ2-3	TRBV5-6
CASSEGGAGNEKLFF	TRBJ1-4	TRBV25-1
CASSRAGALSYEQYF	TRBJ2-7	TRBV7-9
CASSLGQNYGYTF	TRBJ1-2	TRBV7-8
CASSQLDTQYF	TRBJ2-3	TRBV6-6
CASSLGRGASSNQPQHF	TRBJ1-5	TRBV28
CASSLLDREDSGNTIYF	TRBJ1-3	TRBV11-2
CASSQDRPTRGGYTF	TRBJ1-2	TRBV4-2
CASSLVASGSTDTQYF	TRBJ2-3	TRBV7-9
CAISGTSSNTGELFF	TRBJ2-2	TRBV10-3
CASSEGGPTEAFF	TRBJ1-1	TRBV10-2
CAWSREGGYGYTF	TRBJ1-2	TRBV30
CASSPPGLAGTTDTQYF	TRBJ2-3	TRBV18
CSVDPGTGGHEQFF	TRBJ2-1	TRBV29-1